The 14 T cell receptor beta chains presented below share a single source sample, sequenced in a study of response to subunit inactivated influenza vaccine. TCRdb fed the RT-PCR reads into MiXCR, producing one record per CDR3 protein. The sample has hundreds of thousands of distinct CDR3 sequences, 12% to 15% seen once. Specimen: PBMCs from blood, collected approximately 15 days before vaccination. The receptor source for this set is a man aged 45-65 years who received an inactivated influenza vaccine.

J is TRBJ2-5 and V is TRBV5-1; weak D call: TRBD2 (5 bases). This CDR3 is 14 amino acids long. The ends were cut back, 4 bases at V and 4 bases at J, with 14 bases in the middle. Germline V CDR1 and CDR2: SGHRS, YFSETQ. Written as DNA, the CDR3 is TGCGCCAGCAGCCCGGGGTCCTGGGGAGAGACCCAGTACTTC. Translating gives CASSPGSWGETQYF.

The V call is TRBV4-2, the J call TRBJ2-5, with D perhaps matching TRBD2 (7 bases). The V end lost 3 bases, the J end lost 6 bases, and 14 bases lay between the germline ends. Germline CDR1 is LGHNA and CDR2 is YNFKEQ. The CDR3 has 14 residues. The CDR3 nucleotides read TGTGCCAGCAGCCACTCAGGGGAGGGAAAGACCCAGTACTTC. Translation: CASSHSGEGKTQYF.

This chain links TRBV28 with TRBJ2-1, with TRBD1 as a possible D gene (6 bases). V gave up 4 bases and J gave up 0 bases, with 13 bases separating them. Germline CDR1 MDHEN, CDR2 SYDVKM. CDR3 size: 16 residues. This chain's CDR3 is CASSSQGPSSYNEQFF. CDR3 DNA: TGTGCCAGCAGTTCCCAGGGGCCTAGCTCCTACAATGAGCAGTTCTTC.

This clonotype was counted at least ten times. CDR3 sequence reads: CASSFKGYNEQFF. The CDR3 DNA sequence: TGTGCCAGCAGCTTTAAAGGTTACAATGAGCAGTTCTTC. The V call is TRBV7-2, the J call TRBJ2-1; no definite D call. The germline V gene encodes CDR1 SGHTA and CDR2 FQGNSA. V was clipped by 3 bases and J by 4 bases, with 7 bases between them. The CDR3 has 13 residues.

Ten or more counts support this clonotype. The chain is built from TRBV5-5 and TRBJ2-7; a possible D gene is TRBD2 (5 bases). This CDR3 comprises 13 residues. Trimming shortened V by 4 bases and J by 2 bases, and 10 bases separated the two germline ends. CDR1 and CDR2 from the germline V gene are SGHKS and YYEKEE (reference sequence). CDR3 bases: TGTGCCAGCAGCCGTCCCGGGACCTACGAGCAGTACTTC. It specifies CASSRPGTYEQYF.

This clonotype was detected ten times or more. The chain uses TRBV4-1 and TRBJ2-1, with 13 positions matching TRBD2. CDR3 length: 15 residues. Germline trimming cut 6 bases from V and 9 bases from J; bases unmatched to any gene: 8. Germline lookup yields CDR1 MGHRA and CDR2 YSYEKL. CDR3 region: CASSLGTSGAREQFF. DNA of the CDR3: TGCGCCAGCAGTCTGGGGACTAGCGGGGCCCGTGAGCAGTTCTTC.

The chain couples TRBV4-1 to TRBJ2-6, with 7 bases identical to TRBD1. The CDR3 runs to 17 residues. CDR1 is MGHRA and CDR2 is YSYEKL in the germline V gene. With V trimmed by 0 bases and J by 2 bases, 4 bases remained unmatched. The CDR3 region is CASSQDGTDTGANVLTF. The CDR3 DNA reads TGCGCCAGCAGCCAAGACGGGACAGACACTGGGGCCAACGTCCTGACTTTC.

This chain uses TRBV19 with TRBJ2-1; TRBD2 matches 12 bases. V shed 9 bases, J shed 5 bases, and the junction held 14 bases outside the gene matches. The CDR3 runs to 17 residues. Germline V lookup: CDR1 LNHDA, CDR2 SQIVND (reference sequence). The CDR3, as DNA: TGTGCCAGCGAAATGGGCCAAGGACTAGCGGGAAACAATGAGCAGTTCTTC. It yields the protein CASEMGQGLAGNNEQFF.

The chain recombines TRBV29-1 with TRBJ1-1, with a possible D match to TRBD1 (6 bases). Germline V gives CDR1 SQVTM, CDR2 ANQGSEA. Trimming stripped 1 base from V and 3 bases from J, with 15 bases between. The CDR3 spans 15 residues. The CDR3 bases are TGCAGCGTTGAAGGAGGGGGTTACAGGGACACTGAAGCTTTCTTT. Translating it yields CSVEGGGYRDTEAFF.

In its sample, this clonotype was seen many times. The chain is built from TRBV12-3 or TRBV12-4 and TRBJ1-5; weak D call: TRBD1 (5 bases). The CDR3 runs 13 residues. V lost 3 bases and J 7 bases, leaving 10 bases between the germline ends. The CDR3 nucleotides read TGTGCCAGCAGTTTTTCCGAGGGGCAGCCCCAGCATTTT. Its translation is CASSFSEGQPQHF.

This sequence joins TRBV6-5 and TRBJ2-3, with D unclear. V was trimmed by 0 bases and J by 2 bases, leaving 6 bases between them. The CDR3 covers 14 residues. The germline V gene has CDR1 MNHEY and CDR2 SVGAGI. The CDR3 loop is CASSYSGNTDTQYF. DNA of the CDR3: TGTGCCAGCAGTTACTCAGGGAACACAGATACGCAGTATTTT.

The chain recombines TRBV20-1 with TRBJ1-1; no clear D gene. Germline CDR1 is DFQATT and CDR2 is SNEGSKA (reference sequence). Trimming pared 6 bases from V and 2 bases from J, leaving 22 bases between. The CDR3 is 16 amino acids. CDR3: CSAPAVNSRRNTEAFF. CDR3 DNA: TGCAGTGCCCCGGCGGTGAACAGCCGAAGAAACACTGAAGCTTTCTTT.

The chain's CDR3 is CASSLKTGGHQPQHF. In DNA form, the CDR3 reads TGTGCCAGCAGCTTAAAAACAGGGGGCCATCAGCCCCAGCATTTT. The gene calls are TRBV7-2 and TRBJ1-5, with 9 positions matching TRBD1. Germline CDR1 SGHTA, CDR2 FQGNSA. The CDR3 runs to 15 residues. Trimming took 2 bases from V and 5 from J; bases not matched to a gene: 4.

This clonotype has a handful of counts. The V and J genes are TRBV5-1 and TRBJ1-2; 9 bases are a match to TRBD1. There are 15 residues in the CDR3. Per the germline V gene, CDR1 is SGHRS and CDR2 is YFSETQ. Losses at the gene ends were 4 bases for V and 4 bases for J; bases not matched to a gene: 8. In DNA, the CDR3 is TGCGCCAGCAGCACTTCCGGGACAGGGTCCTATGGCTACACCTTC. The encoded protein is CASSTSGTGSYGYTF. Full variable domain (rest looked up from reference TRBV5-1 and TRBJ1-2): KAGVTQTPRYLIKTRGQQVTLSCSPISGHRSVSWYQQTPGQGLQFLFEYFSETQRNKGNFPGRFSGRQFSNSRSEMNVSTLELGDSALYLCASSTSGTGSYGYTFGSGTRLTVV.